This T cell receptor (beta chain) was recorded in a study of cytomegalovirus exposure and HLA in healthy donors. Trimming left V 0 bases short and J 4 bases short, with 12 bases between. The CDR3 sequence is 15 residues long. The germline V gene has CDR1 LGHNA and CDR2 YSLEER. Both 60 Vbeta primers and 13 Jbeta primers went into the PCR. Data came from immunoSEQ multiplex PCR; TCRdb stores just in-frame clones and leaves some out. Of 110,000 to 150,000 clones in the sample, over 8% are singletons; the top ten hold 1.8%. The sample taken for sequencing was PBMCs. V is TRBV4-3 and J is TRBJ1-2, with a tentative D call TRBD1 (6 bases). The receptor was isolated from a male donor in good health and CMV-seronegative. The CDR3 sequence is CASSQDPGEGYGYTF. The CDR3 DNA reads TGCGCCAGCAGCCAAGATCCAGGGGAAGGCTATGGCTACACCTTC.